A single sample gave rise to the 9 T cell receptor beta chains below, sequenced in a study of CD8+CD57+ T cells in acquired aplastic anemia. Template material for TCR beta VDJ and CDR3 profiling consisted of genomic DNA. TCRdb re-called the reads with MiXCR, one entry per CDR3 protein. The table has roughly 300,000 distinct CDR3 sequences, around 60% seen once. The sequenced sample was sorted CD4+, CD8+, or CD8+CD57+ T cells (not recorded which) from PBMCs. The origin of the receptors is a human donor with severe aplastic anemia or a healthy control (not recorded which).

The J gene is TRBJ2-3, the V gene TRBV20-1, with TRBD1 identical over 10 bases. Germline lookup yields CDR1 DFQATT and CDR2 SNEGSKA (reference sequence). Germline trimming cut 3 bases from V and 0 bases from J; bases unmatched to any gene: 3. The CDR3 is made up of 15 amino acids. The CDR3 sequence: CSARTGGISTDTQYF. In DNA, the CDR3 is TGCAGTGCTAGGACAGGGGGCATTAGCACAGATACGCAGTATTTT.

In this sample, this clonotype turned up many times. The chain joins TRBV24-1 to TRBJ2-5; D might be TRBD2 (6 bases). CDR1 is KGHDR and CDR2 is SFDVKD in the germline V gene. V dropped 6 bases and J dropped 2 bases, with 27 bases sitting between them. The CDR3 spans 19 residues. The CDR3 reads CATSWVFGSSGILQETQYF. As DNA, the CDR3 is TGTGCCACCAGTTGGGTATTCGGGAGTAGCGGAATCCTTCAAGAGACCCAGTACTTC.

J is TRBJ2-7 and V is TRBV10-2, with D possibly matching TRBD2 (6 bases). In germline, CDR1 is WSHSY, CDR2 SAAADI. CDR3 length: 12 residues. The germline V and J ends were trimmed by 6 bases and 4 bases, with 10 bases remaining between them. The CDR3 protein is CASRQTSYEQYF. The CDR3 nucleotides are TGCGCCAGCAGACAGACTAGTTACGAGCAGTACTTC.

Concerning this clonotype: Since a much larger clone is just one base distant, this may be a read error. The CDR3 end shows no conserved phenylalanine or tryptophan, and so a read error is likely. This CDR3 reads CASISDSRPGGAFL. CDR3 nucleotide sequence: TGTGCCAGCATTAGCGACAGCCGCCCGGGTGGAGCTTTCCTT. The chain is built from TRBV6-5 and TRBJ1-1, with D perhaps matching TRBD1 (5 bases). Per germline, CDR1 MNHEY and CDR2 SVGAGI. Trimming took off 7 bases at V and 10 bases at J, with 22 bases between the two ends. The CDR3 contains 14 residues.

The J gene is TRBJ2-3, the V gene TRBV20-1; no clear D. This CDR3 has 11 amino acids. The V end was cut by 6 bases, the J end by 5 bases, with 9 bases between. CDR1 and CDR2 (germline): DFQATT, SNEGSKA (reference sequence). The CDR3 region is CSAPSGDTQYF. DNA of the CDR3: TGCAGTGCCCCAAGTGGAGATACGCAGTATTTT.

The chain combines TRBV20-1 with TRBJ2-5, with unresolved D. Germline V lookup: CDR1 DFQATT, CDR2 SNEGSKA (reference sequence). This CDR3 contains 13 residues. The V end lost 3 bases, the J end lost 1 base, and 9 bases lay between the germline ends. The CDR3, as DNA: TGCAGTGCTAGTGAGTGGACCCAAGAGACCCAGTACTTC. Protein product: CSASEWTQETQYF.

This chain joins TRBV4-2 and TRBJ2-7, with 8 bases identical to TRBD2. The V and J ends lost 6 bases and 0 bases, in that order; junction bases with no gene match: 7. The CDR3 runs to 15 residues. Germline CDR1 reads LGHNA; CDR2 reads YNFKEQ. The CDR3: CASSLWRGASYEQYF. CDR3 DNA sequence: TGTGCCAGCAGTCTGTGGCGGGGGGCCTCCTACGAGCAGTACTTC.

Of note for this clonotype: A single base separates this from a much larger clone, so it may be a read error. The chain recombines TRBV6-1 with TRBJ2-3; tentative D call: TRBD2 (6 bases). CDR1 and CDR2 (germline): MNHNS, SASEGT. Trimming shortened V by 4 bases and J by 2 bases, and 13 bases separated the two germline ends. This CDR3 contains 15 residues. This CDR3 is CASSVDGGYTDTQYF. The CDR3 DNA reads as TGTGCCAGCAGTGTGGACGGGGGATACACAGATACGCAGTATTTT.

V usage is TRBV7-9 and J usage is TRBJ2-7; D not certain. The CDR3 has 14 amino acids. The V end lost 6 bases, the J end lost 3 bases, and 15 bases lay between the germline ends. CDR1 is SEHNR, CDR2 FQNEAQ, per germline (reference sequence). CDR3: CASRTPLRNYEQYF. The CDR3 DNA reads TGTGCCAGCAGAACCCCCTTGCGGAACTACGAGCAGTACTTC.